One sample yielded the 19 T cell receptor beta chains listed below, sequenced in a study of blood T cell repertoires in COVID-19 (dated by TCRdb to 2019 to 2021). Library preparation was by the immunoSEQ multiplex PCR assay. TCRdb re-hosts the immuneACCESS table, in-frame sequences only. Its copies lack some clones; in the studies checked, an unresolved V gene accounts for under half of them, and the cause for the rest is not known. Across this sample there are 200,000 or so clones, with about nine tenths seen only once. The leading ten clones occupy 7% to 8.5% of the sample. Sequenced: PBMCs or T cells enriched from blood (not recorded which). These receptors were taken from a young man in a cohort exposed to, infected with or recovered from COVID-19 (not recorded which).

CDR3 nucleotide sequence: TGTGCCAGCAGCTTGGAGGGACAGGATAATCAGCCCCAGCATTTT. Its translation is CASSLEGQDNQPQHF. The rearrangement joins TRBV5-5 to TRBJ1-5, with 8 bases that match TRBD1. This CDR3 is built from 15 residues. The V and J ends lost 0 bases and 4 bases, in that order; junction bases with no gene match: 3. Germline-derived CDR1 and CDR2 are SGHKS and YYEKEE (reference sequence).

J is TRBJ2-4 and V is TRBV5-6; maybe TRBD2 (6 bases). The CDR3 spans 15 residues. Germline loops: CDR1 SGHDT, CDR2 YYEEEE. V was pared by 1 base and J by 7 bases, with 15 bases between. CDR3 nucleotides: TGTGCCAGCAGCTTGTTCACGGCGGGGAGTAACATTCAGTACTTC. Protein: CASSLFTAGSNIQYF.

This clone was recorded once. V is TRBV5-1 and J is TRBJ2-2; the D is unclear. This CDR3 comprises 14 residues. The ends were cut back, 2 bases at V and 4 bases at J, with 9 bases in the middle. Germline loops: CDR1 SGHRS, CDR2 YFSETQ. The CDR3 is CASSLTASTGELFF. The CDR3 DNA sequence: TGCGCCAGCAGCTTAACAGCTTCCACCGGGGAGCTGTTTTTT. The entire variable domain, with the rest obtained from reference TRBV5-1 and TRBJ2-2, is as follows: KAGVTQTPRYLIKTRGQQVTLSCSPISGHRSVSWYQQTPGQGLQFLFEYFSETQRNKGNFPGRFSGRQFSNSRSEMNVSTLELGDSALYLCASSLTASTGELFFGEGSRLTVL.

The CDR3 sequence: CASSLAQRGITDTQYF. The CDR3 DNA is TGTGCCAGCAGCCTCGCCCAAAGGGGAATCACAGATACGCAGTATTTT. The chain uses TRBV3-1 (or the pseudogene TRBV3-2) and TRBJ2-3; possible D gene TRBD1, 5 bases. The CDR3 loop spans 16 amino acids. Trimming removed 4 bases at V and 2 bases at J, with 16 bases between. Germline CDR1 is LGHDT and CDR2 is YNNKEL (reference sequence).

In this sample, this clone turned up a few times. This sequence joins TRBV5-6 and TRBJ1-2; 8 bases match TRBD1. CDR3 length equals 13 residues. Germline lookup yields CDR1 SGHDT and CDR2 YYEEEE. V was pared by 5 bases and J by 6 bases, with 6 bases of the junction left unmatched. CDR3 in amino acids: CASSTDRGHGYTF. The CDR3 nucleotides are TGTGCCAGCAGTACAGACAGGGGCCATGGCTACACCTTC.

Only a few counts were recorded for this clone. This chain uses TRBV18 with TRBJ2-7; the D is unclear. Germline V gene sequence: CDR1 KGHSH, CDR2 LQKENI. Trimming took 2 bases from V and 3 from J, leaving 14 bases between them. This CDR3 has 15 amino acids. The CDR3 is CASSPERTANYEQYF. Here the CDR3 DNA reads TGTGCCAGCTCACCAGAACGAACAGCCAACTACGAGCAGTACTTC. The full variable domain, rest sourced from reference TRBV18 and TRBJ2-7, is NAGVMQNPRHLVRRRGQEARLRCSPMKGHSHVYWYRQLPEEGLKFMVYLQKENIIDESGMPKERFSAEFPKEGPSILRIQQVVRGDSAAYFCASSPERTANYEQYFGPGTRLTVT.

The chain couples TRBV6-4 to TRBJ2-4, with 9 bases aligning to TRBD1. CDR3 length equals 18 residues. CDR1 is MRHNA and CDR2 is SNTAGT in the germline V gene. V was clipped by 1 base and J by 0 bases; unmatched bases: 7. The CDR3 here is CASSDLGQGLIAKNIQYF. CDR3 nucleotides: TGTGCCAGCAGTGACTTGGGACAGGGCCTTATAGCCAAAAACATTCAGTACTTC.

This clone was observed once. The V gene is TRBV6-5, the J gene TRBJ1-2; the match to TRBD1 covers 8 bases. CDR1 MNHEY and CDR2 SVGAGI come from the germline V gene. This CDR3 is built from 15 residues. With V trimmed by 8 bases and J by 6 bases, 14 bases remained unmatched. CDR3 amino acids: CASPDRQGKVDGYTF. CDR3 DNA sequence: TGTGCCAGCCCCGACCGACAGGGGAAGGTCGATGGCTACACCTTC.

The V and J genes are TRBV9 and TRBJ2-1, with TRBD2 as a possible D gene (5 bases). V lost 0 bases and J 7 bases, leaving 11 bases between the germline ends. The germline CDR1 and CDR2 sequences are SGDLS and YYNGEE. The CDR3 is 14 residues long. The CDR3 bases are TGTGCCAGCAGCGTAGGGTCGGGGTGGAATGAGCAGTTCTTC. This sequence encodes CASSVGSGWNEQFF.

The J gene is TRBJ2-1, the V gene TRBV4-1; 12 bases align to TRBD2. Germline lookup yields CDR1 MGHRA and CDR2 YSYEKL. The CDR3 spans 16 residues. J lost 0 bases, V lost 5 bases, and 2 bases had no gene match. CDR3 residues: CASSSTSGSSYNEQFF. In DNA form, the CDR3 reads TGCGCCAGCAGCTCGACTAGCGGGAGCTCCTACAATGAGCAGTTCTTC.

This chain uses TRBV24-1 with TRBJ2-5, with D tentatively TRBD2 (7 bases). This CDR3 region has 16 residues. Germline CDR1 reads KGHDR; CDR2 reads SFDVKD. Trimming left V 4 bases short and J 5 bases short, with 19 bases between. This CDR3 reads CATSERGGGSYETQYF. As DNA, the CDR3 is TGTGCCACCAGTGAAAGGGGAGGGGGGAGTTATGAGACCCAGTACTTC.

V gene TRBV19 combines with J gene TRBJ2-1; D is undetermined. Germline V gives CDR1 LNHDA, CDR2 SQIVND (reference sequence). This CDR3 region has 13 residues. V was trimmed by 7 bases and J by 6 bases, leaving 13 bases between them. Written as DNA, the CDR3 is TGTGCCAGTACCGCAAACAGTCTCAATGAGCAGTTCTTC. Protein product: CASTANSLNEQFF.

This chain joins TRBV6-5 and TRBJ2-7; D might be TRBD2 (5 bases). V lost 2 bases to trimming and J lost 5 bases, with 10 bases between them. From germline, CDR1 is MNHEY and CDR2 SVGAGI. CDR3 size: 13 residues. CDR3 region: CASSYTGFNEQYF. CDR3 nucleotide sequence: TGTGCCAGCAGTTACACGGGGTTCAACGAGCAGTACTTC.

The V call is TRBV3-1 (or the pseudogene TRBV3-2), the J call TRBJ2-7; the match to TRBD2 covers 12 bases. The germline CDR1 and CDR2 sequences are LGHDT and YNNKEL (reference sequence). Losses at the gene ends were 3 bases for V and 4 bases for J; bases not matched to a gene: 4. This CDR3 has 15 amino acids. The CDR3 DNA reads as TGTGCCAGCAGCCAGTCCGGGACTAGCGGGTACGAGCAGTACTTC. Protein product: CASSQSGTSGYEQYF.

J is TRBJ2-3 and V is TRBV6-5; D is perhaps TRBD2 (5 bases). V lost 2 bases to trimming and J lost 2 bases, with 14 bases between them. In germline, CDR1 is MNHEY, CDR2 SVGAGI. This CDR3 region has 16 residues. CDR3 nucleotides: TGTGCCAGCAGTTACGTTGCGGGTACCTCCACAGATACGCAGTATTTT. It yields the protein CASSYVAGTSTDTQYF.

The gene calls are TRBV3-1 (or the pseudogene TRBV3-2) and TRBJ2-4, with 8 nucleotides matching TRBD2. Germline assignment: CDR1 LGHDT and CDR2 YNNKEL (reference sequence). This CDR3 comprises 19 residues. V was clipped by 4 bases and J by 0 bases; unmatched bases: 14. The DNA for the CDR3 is TGTGCCAGCAGCCGCGCCCCCGGAGCGGGAGCTTTAGCCAAAAACATTCAGTACTTC. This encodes CASSRAPGAGALAKNIQYF.

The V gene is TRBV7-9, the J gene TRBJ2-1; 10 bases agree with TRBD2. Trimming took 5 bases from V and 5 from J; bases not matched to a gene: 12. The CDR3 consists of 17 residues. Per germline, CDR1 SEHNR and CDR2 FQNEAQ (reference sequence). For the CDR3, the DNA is TGTGCCAGCAGCATTCTAGCGGGAGCTCTGAACAACAATGAGCAGTTCTTC. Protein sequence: CASSILAGALNNNEQFF.

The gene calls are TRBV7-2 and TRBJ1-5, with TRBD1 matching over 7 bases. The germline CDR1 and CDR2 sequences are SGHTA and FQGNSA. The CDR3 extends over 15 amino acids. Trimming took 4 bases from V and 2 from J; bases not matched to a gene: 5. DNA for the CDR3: TGTGCCAGCAGCTCAGGCGACAGGGGCAATCAGCCCCAGCATTTT. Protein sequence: CASSSGDRGNQPQHF.

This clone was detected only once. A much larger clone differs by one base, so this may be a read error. CDR3 bases: TGTGCCAGCAGTTTCGGGACTAGCACAGATACGCAGTATTTT. Translation: CASSFGTSTDTQYF. This sequence joins TRBV6-5 and TRBJ2-3; tentative D call: TRBD2 (6 bases). The CDR3 extends over 14 amino acids. V lost 4 bases, J lost 0 bases, and 8 bases lay in between. Germline CDR1 MNHEY, CDR2 SVGAGI.